The 25 T cell receptor beta chains listed next were all sequenced from one sample in a study of control samples from healthy donors and cancer patients. Sequencing used immunoSEQ multiplex PCR; TCRdb keeps in-frame clones, though not all of them. The table lists under 130,000 clones, 85% to 90% of them singletons, with 15% to 20% in the top ten. Sequencing input: PBMCs. Source of these receptors: a man aged 55 to 70 with lung cancer.

The J gene is TRBJ1-1, the V gene TRBV2; D may be TRBD1 (5 bases). Trimming took off 3 bases at V and 3 bases at J, with 11 bases between the two ends. Per germline, CDR1 SNHLY and CDR2 FYNNEI. This CDR3 region has 14 residues. CDR3 loop: CASSEIGTYTEAFF. CDR3 bases: TGTGCCAGCAGTGAGATTGGGACTTACACTGAAGCTTTCTTT.

V is TRBV3-1 (or the pseudogene TRBV3-2) and J is TRBJ1-1; possible D gene TRBD1, 5 bases. Per germline, CDR1 LGHDT and CDR2 YNNKEL (reference sequence). There are 14 residues in the CDR3. The germline V and J ends were trimmed by 4 bases and 1 base, with 10 bases remaining between them. CDR3 DNA sequence: TGTGCCAGCAGCCTAGTTACAGGGAACACTGAAGCTTTCTTT. It specifies CASSLVTGNTEAFF.

The chain recombines TRBV30 with TRBJ1-1; a weak D match, TRBD1 (6 bases). Looked up from germline, CDR1 is GTSNPN and CDR2 is SVGIG (reference sequence). CDR3 length: 12 amino acids. V shed 3 bases and J shed 3 bases, with 8 bases lying between them. This chain's CDR3 is CAWRQGHTEAFF. The CDR3 bases are TGTGCCTGGAGACAGGGTCACACTGAAGCTTTCTTT.

CDR3 residues: CASSPVYNWRDSDGYTF. The DNA of the CDR3 is TGTGCCAGTAGCCCCGTATATAACTGGCGGGACAGTGATGGCTACACCTTC. V gene TRBV19 combines with J gene TRBJ1-2; the match to TRBD1 covers 7 bases. The J segment lost 6 bases and the V segment lost 6 bases, leaving 19 bases of the junction unmatched. Germline V gives CDR1 LNHDA, CDR2 SQIVND (reference sequence). The CDR3 covers 17 residues.

This clone appeared once. V and J are TRBV5-1 and TRBJ2-2, with TRBD2 identical over 7 bases. Germline lookup yields CDR1 SGHRS and CDR2 YFSETQ. The CDR3 runs to 24 residues. The J segment lost 0 bases and the V segment lost 2 bases, leaving 28 bases of the junction unmatched. This chain's CDR3 is CASSLRTTISGTTNRLSNTGELFF. The CDR3 DNA is TGCGCCAGCAGCTTACGGACGACTATTTCCGGGACTACAAACCGATTATCGAACACCGGGGAGCTGTTTTTT.

The J gene is TRBJ2-2, the V gene TRBV7-8, with 9 positions matching TRBD1. Unmatched junction bases numbered 6, after V lost 5 bases and J lost 5 bases. Germline V CDR1 and CDR2: SGHVS, FQNEAQ. CDR3 length: 15 residues. CDR3 amino acids: CASSLGTGMTGELFF. DNA of the CDR3: TGTGCCAGCAGCCTAGGGACAGGGATGACCGGGGAGCTGTTTTTT.

The rearrangement links TRBV7-2 to TRBJ2-1, with 9 bases that match TRBD2. Germline CDR1 and CDR2: SGHTA and FQGNSA. The CDR3 runs to 17 residues. Unmatched junction bases numbered 10, after V lost 2 bases and J lost 5 bases. Written as DNA, the CDR3 is TGTGCCAGCAGCTTAAGGTTTGATGGGACTAGCAACAATGAGCAGTTCTTC. It translates to CASSLRFDGTSNNEQFF.

The V call is TRBV6-5, the J call TRBJ2-5, with D tentatively TRBD1 (6 bases). Germline lookup yields CDR1 MNHEY and CDR2 SVGAGI. Trimming removed 6 bases from V and 5 bases from J, with 19 bases in between. The CDR3 loop spans 15 amino acids. CDR3 protein: CASSHRVASEETQYF. CDR3 nucleotides: TGTGCCAGCAGCCACAGGGTCGCGTCCGAGGAGACCCAGTACTTC.

The chain couples TRBV15 to TRBJ1-5; no definite D call. This CDR3 is built from 18 residues. V lost 0 bases, J lost 0 bases, and 15 bases lay in between. CDR1 is LNHNV and CDR2 is YYDKDF in the germline V gene (reference sequence). This CDR3 is CATSRDLQPQYSNQPQHF. The CDR3 nucleotides are TGTGCCACCAGCAGAGATCTCCAGCCCCAATATAGCAATCAGCCCCAGCATTTT.

The chain has TRBV11-1 and TRBJ2-3; D is undetermined. The germline gives CDR1 SGHAT, CDR2 FQDESV (reference sequence). The CDR3 is 16 amino acids. Trimming left V 1 base short and J 1 base short, with 12 bases between. For the CDR3, the DNA is TGTGCCAGCAGCTTAGAGGCCAGGCTGCGCACAGATACGCAGTATTTT. Its translation: CASSLEARLRTDTQYF.

This chain connects TRBV7-3 to TRBJ2-3, with 9 positions matching TRBD2. CDR1 is SGHTA and CDR2 is FQGTGA in the germline V gene. This CDR3 is built from 16 residues. The V and J ends lost 5 bases and 2 bases, in that order; junction bases with no gene match: 8. The CDR3 DNA is TGTGCCAGCAGCCTTACTAGCGGGCTTTCCACAGATACGCAGTATTTT. Translation: CASSLTSGLSTDTQYF.

V gene TRBV6-5 combines with J gene TRBJ2-3; 9 bases are shared with TRBD1. CDR3 size: 12 residues. The V and J ends lost 10 bases and 5 bases, in that order; junction bases with no gene match: 4. Germline V lookup: CDR1 MNHEY, CDR2 SVGAGI. DNA for the CDR3: TGTGCCACACAGGGGGCCAGAGATACGCAGTATTTT. The encoded protein is CATQGARDTQYF.

The count of this clone is one. This chain uses TRBV9 with TRBJ2-1; D unresolved. V lost 0 bases, J lost 5 bases, and 3 bases lay in between. Germline V CDR1 and CDR2: SGDLS, YYNGEE. This CDR3 region has 12 residues. CDR3 sequence reads: CASSVGNNEQFF. The CDR3 DNA sequence: TGTGCCAGCAGCGTAGGGAACAATGAGCAGTTCTTC. Full variable domain (remainder filled in from reference TRBV9 and TRBJ2-1): DSGVTQTPKHLITATGQRVTLRCSPRSGDLSVYWYQQSLDQGLQFLIQYYNGEERAKGNILERFSAQQFPDLHSELNLSSLELGDSALYFCASSVGNNEQFFGPGTRLTVL.

This clone appeared a few times. V is TRBV5-1 and J is TRBJ1-2; a possible D gene is TRBD1 (5 bases). V lost 4 bases and J 0 bases, leaving 10 bases between the germline ends. Germline CDR1 SGHRS, CDR2 YFSETQ. The CDR3 is made up of 14 amino acids. The DNA of the CDR3 is TGCGCCAGCAGCCCCAGGGTGTCTAACTATGGCTACACCTTC. Translation: CASSPRVSNYGYTF.

There are a few counts of this clone. This chain uses TRBV30 with TRBJ1-1; D is uncertain. The CDR3 length is 14 residues. Germline CDR1 reads GTSNPN; CDR2 reads SVGIG (reference sequence). Trimming removed 2 bases at V and 0 bases at J, with 10 bases between. DNA of the CDR3: TGTGCCTGGAGTATCGACTTTATGAACACTGAAGCTTTCTTT. Residues: CAWSIDFMNTEAFF.

This chain uses TRBV6-5 with TRBJ2-7; the D is unclear. The CDR3 runs to 14 residues. CDR1 and CDR2 from the germline V gene are MNHEY and SVGAGI. The ends were cut back, 4 bases at V and 5 bases at J, with 15 bases in the middle. CDR3 sequence reads: CASSSQMAGHEQYV. The CDR3 DNA sequence: TGTGCCAGCAGTTCCCAGATGGCTGGCCACGAGCAGTACGTC.

CDR3: CSVEDLQDRGLGQQFF. For the CDR3, the DNA is TGCAGCGTTGAAGATCTCCAGGACAGGGGGCTCGGCCAGCAGTTCTTC. This chain joins TRBV29-1 and TRBJ2-1, with TRBD1 matching over 11 bases. V lost 0 bases, J lost 11 bases, and 12 bases stayed unmatched. The CDR3 is made up of 16 amino acids. The germline CDR1 and CDR2 sequences are SQVTM and ANQGSEA.

This chain connects TRBV5-6 to TRBJ2-1; 10 nucleotides agree with TRBD2. With V trimmed by 4 bases and J by 1 base, 5 bases remained unmatched. In germline, CDR1 is SGHDT, CDR2 YYEEEE. CDR3 length equals 16 residues. CDR3: CASSPLAGDSYNEQFF. CDR3 DNA sequence: TGTGCCAGCAGCCCCCTAGCGGGGGATTCCTACAATGAGCAGTTCTTC.

This rearrangement joins TRBV30 to TRBJ2-6; D ambiguous. The V gene's germline CDR1 is GTSNPN and CDR2 SVGIG (reference sequence). The length of the CDR3 is 16 residues. V was shortened by 0 bases and J by 2 bases, with 11 bases between the two germline ends. The CDR3, as DNA: TGTGCCTGGAGTGTACAGATAACGCCTGGGGCCAACGTCCTGACTTTC. This codes for CAWSVQITPGANVLTF.

V is TRBV7-2 and J is TRBJ1-1; D uncertain. Germline V lookup: CDR1 SGHTA, CDR2 FQGNSA. CDR3 length: 15 residues. Between the trimmed V and J ends, which lost 0 bases and 2 bases, there was a span of 10 bases. The CDR3 bases are TGTGCCAGCAGCTTAGCAGGGCAAGGAAACACTGAAGCTTTCTTT. Encoded protein: CASSLAGQGNTEAFF.

V usage is TRBV6-1 and J usage is TRBJ2-5; D is possibly TRBD2 (6 bases). Germline CDR1 reads MNHNS; CDR2 reads SASEGT. This CDR3 contains 11 residues. The V end lost 3 bases, the J end lost 9 bases, and 8 bases lay between the germline ends. The CDR3 here is CASSEWEAQYF. The CDR3 nucleotides are TGTGCCAGCAGTGAGTGGGAGGCCCAGTACTTC.

In this sample, this clone turned up a few times. This chain connects TRBV11-2 to TRBJ2-1; D unresolved. This CDR3 comprises 11 residues. The germline V gene has CDR1 SGHAT and CDR2 FQNNGV. The V and J ends lost 4 bases and 13 bases respectively, with 11 bases between them. CDR3 bases: TGTGCCAGCAGCTCGTCGGCACACCAGTTCTTC. It yields the protein CASSSSAHQFF. Full variable domain (missing parts from reference TRBV11-2 and TRBJ2-1): EAGVAQSPRYKIIEKRQSVAFWCNPISGHATLYWYQQILGQGPKLLIQFQNNGVVDDSQLPKDRFSAERLKGVDSTLKIQPAKLEDSAVYLCASSSSAHQFFGPGTRLTVL.

CDR3 amino acids: CASLNTEAFF. CDR3 in DNA: TGTGCCAGCCTTAACACTGAAGCTTTCTTT. The rearrangement uses TRBV7-9 and TRBJ1-1; D uncertain. Germline loops: CDR1 SEHNR, CDR2 FQNEAQ (reference sequence). There are 10 residues in the CDR3. V dropped 8 bases and J dropped 2 bases, with 3 bases sitting between them. Supplemented by reference TRBV7-9 and TRBJ1-1, the full variable domain reads DTGVSQNPRHKITKRGQNVTFRCDPISEHNRLYWYRQTLGQGPEFLTYFQNEAQLEKSRLLSDRFSAERPKGSFSTLEIQRTEQGDSAMYLCASLNTEAFFGQGTRLTVV.

In this sample, this clone turned up a few times. V is TRBV7-8 and J is TRBJ1-3; D ambiguous. CDR1 is SGHVS, CDR2 FQNEAQ, per germline. The CDR3 runs to 16 residues. Between the trimmed V and J ends, which lost 1 base and 0 bases, there was a span of 10 bases. CDR3 bases: TGTGCCAGCAGCTTAGAGCTGGGGAGCTCTGGAAACACCATATATTTT. This sequence encodes CASSLELGSSGNTIYF.

The rearrangement links TRBV5-1 to TRBJ2-1, with 9 nucleotides matching TRBD2. The V segment lost 0 bases and the J segment 7 bases; nucleotides outside the gene matches: 5. Germline-derived CDR1 and CDR2 are SGHRS and YFSETQ. The CDR3 covers 15 residues. In DNA form, the CDR3 reads TGCGCCAGCAGCTTGGTGGCTAGCGGGGTGAATGAGCAGTTCTTC. Protein product: CASSLVASGVNEQFF. The whole variable domain, filled in from reference TRBV5-1 and TRBJ2-1, reads KAGVTQTPRYLIKTRGQQVTLSCSPISGHRSVSWYQQTPGQGLQFLFEYFSETQRNKGNFPGRFSGRQFSNSRSEMNVSTLELGDSALYLCASSLVASGVNEQFFGPGTRLTVL.